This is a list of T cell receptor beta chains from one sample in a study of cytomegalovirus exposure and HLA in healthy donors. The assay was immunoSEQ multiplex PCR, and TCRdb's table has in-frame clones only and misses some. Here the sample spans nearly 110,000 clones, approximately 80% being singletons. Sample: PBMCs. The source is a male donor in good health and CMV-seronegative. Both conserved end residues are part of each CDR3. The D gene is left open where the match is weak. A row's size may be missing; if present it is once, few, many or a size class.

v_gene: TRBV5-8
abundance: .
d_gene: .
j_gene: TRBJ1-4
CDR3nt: TGTGCCAGCAGCTTGGATCGGGGGGCGATTTCCTCTGAAAAACTGTTTTTT
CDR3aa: CASSLDRGAISSEKLFF

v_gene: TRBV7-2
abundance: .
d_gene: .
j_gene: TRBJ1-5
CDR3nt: TGTGCCAGCAGCTGGCAGGGGTGGGGCAATCAGCCCCAGCATTTT
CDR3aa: CASSWQGWGNQPQHF

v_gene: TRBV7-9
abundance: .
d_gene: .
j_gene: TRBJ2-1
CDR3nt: TGTGCCAGCAGCCATAGCGTGAGCTCCTACAATGAGCAGTTCTTC
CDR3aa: CASSHSVSSYNEQFF

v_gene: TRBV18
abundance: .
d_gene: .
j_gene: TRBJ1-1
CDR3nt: TGTGCCAGCTCTCCGCGGGGCTTCTGGGGCACTGAAGCTTTCTTT
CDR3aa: CASSPRGFWGTEAFF

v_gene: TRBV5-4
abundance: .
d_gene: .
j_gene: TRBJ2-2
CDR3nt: TGTGCCAGCAGCTTGGTTGGCGGGACGCCGAACACCGGGGAGCTGTTTTTT
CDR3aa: CASSLVGGTPNTGELFF

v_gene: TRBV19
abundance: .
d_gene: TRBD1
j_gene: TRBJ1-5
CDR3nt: TGTGCCAGTAGCGACAGGGGCGAGCCCAATCAGCCCCAGCATTTT
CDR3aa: CASSDRGEPNQPQHF

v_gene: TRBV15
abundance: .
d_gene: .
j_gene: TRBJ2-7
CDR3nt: TGTGCCACCAGAACCCCGGCGGGTGGGAGCTACGAGCAGTACTTC
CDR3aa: CATRTPAGGSYEQYF

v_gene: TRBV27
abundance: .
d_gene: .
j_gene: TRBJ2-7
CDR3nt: TGTGCCAGCAGTTTATCGCTAGCGACTCCCTACGAGCAGTACTTC
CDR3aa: CASSLSLATPYEQYF

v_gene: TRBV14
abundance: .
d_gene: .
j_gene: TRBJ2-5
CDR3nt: TGTGCCAGCAGCCAAGAAGGGGGGGCCTACCGGGAGACCCAGTACTTC
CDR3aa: CASSQEGGAYRETQYF

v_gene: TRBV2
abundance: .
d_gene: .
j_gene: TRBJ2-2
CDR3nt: TGTGCCAGCAGTTCGGTGAACACCGGGGAGCTGTTTTTT
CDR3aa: CASSSVNTGELFF

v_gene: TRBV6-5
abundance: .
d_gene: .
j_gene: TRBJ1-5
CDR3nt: TGTGCCAGCACCGCCAGCTCGGGATCTCAGCCCCAGCATTTT
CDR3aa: CASTASSGSQPQHF

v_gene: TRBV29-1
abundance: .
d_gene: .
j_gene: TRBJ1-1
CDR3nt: TGCAGCGTTCTTATGGGCCCCATGAACACTGAAGCTTTCTTT
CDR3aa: CSVLMGPMNTEAFF

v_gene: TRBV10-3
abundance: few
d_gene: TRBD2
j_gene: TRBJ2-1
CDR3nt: TGTGCCATCAGCCGGACTAGCGGGAGAATTAAAAATGAGCAGTTCTTC
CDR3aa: CAISRTSGRIKNEQFF

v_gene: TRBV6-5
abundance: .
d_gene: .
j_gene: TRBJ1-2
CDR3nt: TGTGCCAGCAGCGGGGGGGGGCTAGGGGGCTATGGCTACACCTTC
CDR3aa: CASSGGGLGGYGYTF

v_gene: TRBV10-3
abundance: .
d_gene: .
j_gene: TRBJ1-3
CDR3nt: TGTGCCATCAGTGGCGGCTCTGGAAACACCATATATTTT
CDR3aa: CAISGGSGNTIYF

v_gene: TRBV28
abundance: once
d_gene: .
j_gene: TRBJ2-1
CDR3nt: TGTGCCAGCACCCAGCGGCGCGATGAGCAGTTCTTC
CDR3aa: CASTQRRDEQFF

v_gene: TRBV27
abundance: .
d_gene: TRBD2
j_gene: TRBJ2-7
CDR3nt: TGTGCCAGCAGTTTAGGGGGACTAGCGCGCTCCTACGAGCAGTACTTC
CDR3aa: CASSLGGLARSYEQYF

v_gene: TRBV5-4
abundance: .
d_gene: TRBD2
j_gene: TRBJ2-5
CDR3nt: TGTGCCAGCAGCGCTAGACTGGGGACTAGCGGGTGGGGCCCCGAGACCCAGTACTTC
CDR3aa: CASSARLGTSGWGPETQYF